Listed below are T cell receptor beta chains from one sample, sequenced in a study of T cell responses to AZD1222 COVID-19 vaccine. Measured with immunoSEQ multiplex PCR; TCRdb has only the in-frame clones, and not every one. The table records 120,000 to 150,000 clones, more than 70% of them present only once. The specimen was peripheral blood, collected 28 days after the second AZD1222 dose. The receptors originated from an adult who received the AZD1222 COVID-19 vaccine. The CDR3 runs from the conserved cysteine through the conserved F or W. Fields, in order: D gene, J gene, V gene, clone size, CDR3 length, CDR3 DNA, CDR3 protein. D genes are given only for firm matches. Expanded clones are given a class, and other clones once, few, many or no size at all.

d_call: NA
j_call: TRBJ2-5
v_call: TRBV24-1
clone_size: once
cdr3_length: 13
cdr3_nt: TGTGCCACCAGTACTGGTCCTCAAGAGACCCAGTACTTC
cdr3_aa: CATSTGPQETQYF

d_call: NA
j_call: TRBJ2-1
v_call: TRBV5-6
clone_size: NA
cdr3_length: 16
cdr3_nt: TGTGCCAGCAGCTATTACCAGGGCATATCCTACAATGAGCAGTTCTTC
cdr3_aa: CASSYYQGISYNEQFF

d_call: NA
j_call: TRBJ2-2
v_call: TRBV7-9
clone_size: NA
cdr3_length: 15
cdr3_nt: TGTGCCAGCAAGGGGGTAGAACTGAACACCGGGGAGCTGTTTTTT
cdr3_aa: CASKGVELNTGELFF

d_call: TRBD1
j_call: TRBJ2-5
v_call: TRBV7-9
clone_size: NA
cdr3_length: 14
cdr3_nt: TGTGCCAGCAGCTACGGACAGGGGAAAGAGACCCAGTACTTC
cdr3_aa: CASSYGQGKETQYF

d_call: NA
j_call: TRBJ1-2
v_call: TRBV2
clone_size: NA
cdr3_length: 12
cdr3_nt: TGTGCCAGCAGTGAAGGGGATACTGGCTACACCTTC
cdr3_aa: CASSEGDTGYTF

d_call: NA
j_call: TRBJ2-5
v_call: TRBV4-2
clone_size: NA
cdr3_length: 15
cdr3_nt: TGTGCCAGCAGCCGACAACAGGGAGTCCCAGAGACCCAGTACTTC
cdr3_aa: CASSRQQGVPETQYF

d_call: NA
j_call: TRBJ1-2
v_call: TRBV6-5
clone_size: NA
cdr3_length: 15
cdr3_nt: TGTGCCAGCAGTTACTCAAAAGGAAGGGCTTATGGCTACACCTTC
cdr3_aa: CASSYSKGRAYGYTF

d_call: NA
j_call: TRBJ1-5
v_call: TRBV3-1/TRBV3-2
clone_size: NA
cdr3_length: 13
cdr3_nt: TGTGCCAGCAGCCAAGTTACCAATCAGCCCCAGCATTTT
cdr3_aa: CASSQVTNQPQHF

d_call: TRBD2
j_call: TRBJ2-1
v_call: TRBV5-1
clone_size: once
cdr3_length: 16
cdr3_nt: TGCGCCAGCAGCGCGCTTCTAGCGGGAGGGAATAATGAGCAGTTCTTC
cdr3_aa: CASSALLAGGNNEQFF

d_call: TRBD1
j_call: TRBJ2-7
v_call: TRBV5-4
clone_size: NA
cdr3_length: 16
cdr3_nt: TGTGCCAGCAGCCCAGGTGGGACAGGGGGCTCCTACGAGCAGTACTTC
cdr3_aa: CASSPGGTGGSYEQYF

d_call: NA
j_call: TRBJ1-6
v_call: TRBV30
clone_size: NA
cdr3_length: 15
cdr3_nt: TGTGCCTGGAGCGGTTCAGTAGCCCGAAATTCACCCCTCCACTTT
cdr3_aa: CAWSGSVARNSPLHF

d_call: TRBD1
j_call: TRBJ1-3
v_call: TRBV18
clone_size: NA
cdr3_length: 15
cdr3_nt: TGTGCCAGCTCTCGCGGGACAGGTAGTGGAAACACCATATATTTT
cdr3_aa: CASSRGTGSGNTIYF

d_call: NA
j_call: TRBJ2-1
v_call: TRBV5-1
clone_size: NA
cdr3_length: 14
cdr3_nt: TGCGCCAGCAGCTTGGGACAGGCCTACAATGAGCAGTTCTTC
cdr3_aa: CASSLGQAYNEQFF

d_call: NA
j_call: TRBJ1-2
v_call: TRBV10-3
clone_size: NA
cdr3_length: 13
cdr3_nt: TGTGCCATCCAGCCCGGGGCGGACTATGGCTACACCTTC
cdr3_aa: CAIQPGADYGYTF

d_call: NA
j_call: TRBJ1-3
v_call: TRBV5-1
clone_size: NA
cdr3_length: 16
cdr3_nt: TGCGCCAGCAGCTTGAGTGTCGGAGACTCTGGAAACACCATATATTTT
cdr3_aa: CASSLSVGDSGNTIYF

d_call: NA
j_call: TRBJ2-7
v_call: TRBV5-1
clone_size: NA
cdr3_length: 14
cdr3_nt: TGCGCCAGCAGCTTGCAAGGGAGTGGCTACGAGCAGTACTTC
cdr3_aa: CASSLQGSGYEQYF

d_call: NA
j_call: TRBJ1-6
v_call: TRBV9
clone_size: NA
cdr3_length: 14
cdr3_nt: TGTGCCAGCAGCGTTAGCCAATCTAATTCACCCCTCCACTTT
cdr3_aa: CASSVSQSNSPLHF

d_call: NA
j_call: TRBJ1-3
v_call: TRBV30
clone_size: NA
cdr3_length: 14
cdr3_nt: TGTGCCTGGAATCAGGGAGGTTTTGGAAACACCATATATTTT
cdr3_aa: CAWNQGGFGNTIYF

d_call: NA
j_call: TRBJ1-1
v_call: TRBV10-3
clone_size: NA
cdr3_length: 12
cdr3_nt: TGTGCCATCAGTGAGTCTTGGAGTGAAGCTTTCTTT
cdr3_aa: CAISESWSEAFF

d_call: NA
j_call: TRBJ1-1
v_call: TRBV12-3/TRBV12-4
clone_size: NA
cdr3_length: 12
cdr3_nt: TGTGCCAGCAGTTCGTGGGGTACTGAAGCTTTCTTT
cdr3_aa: CASSSWGTEAFF

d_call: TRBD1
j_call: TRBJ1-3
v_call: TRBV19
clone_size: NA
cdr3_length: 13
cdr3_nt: TGTGCCAGTAGCAGGGGGGATGGAAACACCATATATTTT
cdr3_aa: CASSRGDGNTIYF

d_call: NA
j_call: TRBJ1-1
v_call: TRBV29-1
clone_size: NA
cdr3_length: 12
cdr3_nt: TGCAGCGTGGTATATAAGAACACTGAAGCTTTCTTT
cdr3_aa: CSVVYKNTEAFF

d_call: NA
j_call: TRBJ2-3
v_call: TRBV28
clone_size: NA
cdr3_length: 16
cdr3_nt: TGTGCCAGCAGTTTTACCTCCGACGGACAGACGGATACGCAGTATTTT
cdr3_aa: CASSFTSDGQTDTQYF

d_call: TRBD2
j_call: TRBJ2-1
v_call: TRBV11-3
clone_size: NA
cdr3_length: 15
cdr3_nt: TGTGCCAGCAGCTTGGAGCGGGAGGGGCTAGATGAGCAGTTCTTC
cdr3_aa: CASSLEREGLDEQFF

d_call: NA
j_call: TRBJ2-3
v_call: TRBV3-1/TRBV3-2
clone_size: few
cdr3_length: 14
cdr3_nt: TGTGCCAGCAGCCAAGTAGCTCCCTCCGGGACGCAGTATTTT
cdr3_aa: CASSQVAPSGTQYF

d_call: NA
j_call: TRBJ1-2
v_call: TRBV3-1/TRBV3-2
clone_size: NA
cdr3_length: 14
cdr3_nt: TGTGCCAGCAGCCCCCTGGCGGCTAACTATGGCTACACCTTC
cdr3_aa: CASSPLAANYGYTF

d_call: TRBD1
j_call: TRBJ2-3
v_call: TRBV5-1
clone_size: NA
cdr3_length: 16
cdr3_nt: TGCGCCAGCAGCAACACAGGGGGAGGACGCACAGATACGCAGTATTTT
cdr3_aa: CASSNTGGGRTDTQYF

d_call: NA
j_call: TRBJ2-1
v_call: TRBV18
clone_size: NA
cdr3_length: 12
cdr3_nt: TGTGCCAGCTCACCTCGGGACCAGTGGTCGTTCTTC
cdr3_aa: CASSPRDQWSFF

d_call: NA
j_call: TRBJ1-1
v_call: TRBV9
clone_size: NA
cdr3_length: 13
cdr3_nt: TGTGCCAGCAGTCTGGACTGGAACACTGAAGCTTTCTTT
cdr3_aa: CASSLDWNTEAFF

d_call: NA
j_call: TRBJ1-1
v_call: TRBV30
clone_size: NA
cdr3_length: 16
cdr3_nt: TGTGCCTGGAAAAACAGGGCCGAGGGGGTCACCCGGGTGGCTTTCTTT
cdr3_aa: CAWKNRAEGVTRVAFF

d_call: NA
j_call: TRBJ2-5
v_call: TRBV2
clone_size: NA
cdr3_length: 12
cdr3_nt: TGTGCCAGCGGGGGGCCCCAAGAGACCCAGTACTTC
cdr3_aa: CASGGPQETQYF

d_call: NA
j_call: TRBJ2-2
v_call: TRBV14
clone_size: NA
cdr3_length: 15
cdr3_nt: TGTGCCAGCAGCACCCACATGGCGAACACCGGGGAGCTGTTTTTT
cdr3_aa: CASSTHMANTGELFF

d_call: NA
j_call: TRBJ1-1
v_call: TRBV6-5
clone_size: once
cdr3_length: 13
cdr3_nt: TGTGCCAGCAGTTTTGGCCGGAACACTGAAGCTTTCTTT
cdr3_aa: CASSFGRNTEAFF

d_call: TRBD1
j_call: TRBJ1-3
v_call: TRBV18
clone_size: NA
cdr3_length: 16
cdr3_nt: TGTGCCAGCTCACCTGGGCAGGGGGCGCAAGGAAACACCATATATTTT
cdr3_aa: CASSPGQGAQGNTIYF

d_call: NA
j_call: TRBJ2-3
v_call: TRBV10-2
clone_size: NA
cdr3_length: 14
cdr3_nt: TGCGCCAGCAGTGAGTTGTCTAGCACAGATACGCAGTATTTT
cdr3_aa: CASSELSSTDTQYF

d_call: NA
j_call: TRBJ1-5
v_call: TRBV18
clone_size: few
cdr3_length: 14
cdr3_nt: TGTGCCAGCTCAACAGGGTCAGGCAATCAGCCCCAGCATTTT
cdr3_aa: CASSTGSGNQPQHF

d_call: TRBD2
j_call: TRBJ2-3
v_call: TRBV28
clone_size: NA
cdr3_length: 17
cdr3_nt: TGTGCCAGCAGCCAGGTTCTGGGACTAGCGGGATTGTATACGCAGTATTTT
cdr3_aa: CASSQVLGLAGLYTQYF

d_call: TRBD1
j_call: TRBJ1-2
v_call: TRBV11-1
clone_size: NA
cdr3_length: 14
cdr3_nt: TGTGCCAGCAGCCAGGGACAGGGGATTCCTGGCTACACCTTC
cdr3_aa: CASSQGQGIPGYTF

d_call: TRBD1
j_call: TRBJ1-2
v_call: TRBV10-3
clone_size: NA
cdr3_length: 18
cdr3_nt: TGTGCCATCAGTGAATCACCGGGACAGGGGGGATCTAACTATGGCTACACCTTC
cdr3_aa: CAISESPGQGGSNYGYTF

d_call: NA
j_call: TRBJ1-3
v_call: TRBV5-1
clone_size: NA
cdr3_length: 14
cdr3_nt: TGCGCCAGCAGCTTGGCGACCGATATACACACCATATATTTT
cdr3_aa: CASSLATDIHTIYF

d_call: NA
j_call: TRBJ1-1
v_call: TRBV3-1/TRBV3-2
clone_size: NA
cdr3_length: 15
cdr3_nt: TGTGCCAGCAGCCAAGGATCGGATGTGAACACTGAAGCTTTCTTT
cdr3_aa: CASSQGSDVNTEAFF

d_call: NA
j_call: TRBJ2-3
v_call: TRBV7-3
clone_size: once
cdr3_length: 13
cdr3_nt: TGTGCCAGCAGCTCCCGGGGCACAGATACGCAGTATTTT
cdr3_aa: CASSSRGTDTQYF

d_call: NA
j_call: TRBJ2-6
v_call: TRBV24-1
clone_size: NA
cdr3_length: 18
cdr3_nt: TGTGCCACCGCCCGGATTTTAATACCCTCTTCGGGGGCCAACGTCCTGACTTTC
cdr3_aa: CATARILIPSSGANVLTF

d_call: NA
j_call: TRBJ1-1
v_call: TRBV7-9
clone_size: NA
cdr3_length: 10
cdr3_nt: TGTGCCAGCAGCCCGCGATTGGCTTTCTTT
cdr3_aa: CASSPRLAFF

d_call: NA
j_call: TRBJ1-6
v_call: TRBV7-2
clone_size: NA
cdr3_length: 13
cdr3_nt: TGTGCCAGCAGCCGTGCAGGGGATTCACCCCTCCACTTT
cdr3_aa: CASSRAGDSPLHF

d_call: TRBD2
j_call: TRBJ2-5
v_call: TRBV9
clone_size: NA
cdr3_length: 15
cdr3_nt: TGTGCCAGCAGCGTAGAAGGACTAGCAAAAGAGACCCAGTACTTC
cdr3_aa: CASSVEGLAKETQYF